The 20 T cell receptor beta chains below come from one sample, sequenced in a study of T cell responses to AZD1222 COVID-19 vaccine. TCRdb's copy holds only in-frame clones and misses some; the assay was immunoSEQ multiplex PCR. This sample carries fewer than 250,000 clones, more than 85% of them seen once, and the ten largest clones take approximately 1%. Sequenced material: peripheral blood, taken on day 0 of MenACWY control vaccination. The receptors originated from an adult in good health.

V is TRBV29-1 and J is TRBJ1-2; D remains unclear. Between the trimmed V and J ends, which lost 4 bases and 4 bases, there was a span of 10 bases. CDR3 length equals 12 residues. Germline assignment: CDR1 SQVTM and CDR2 ANQGSEA. CDR3 sequence: CSVGLEGYGYTF. The CDR3 nucleotides are TGCAGCGTTGGGTTGGAGGGCTATGGCTACACCTTC.

V usage is TRBV5-1 and J usage is TRBJ2-5; no clear D gene. The CDR3 contains 13 residues. V lost 0 bases and J lost 5, with 8 bases in between. Germline V CDR1 and CDR2: SGHRS, YFSETQ. The CDR3 coding sequence is TGCGCCAGCAGCTTGGCGTCCGGGGAGACCCAGTACTTC. It yields the protein CASSLASGETQYF.

The chain employs TRBV5-1 and TRBJ1-1; 9 nucleotides align to TRBD1. The CDR3 has 16 residues. The junction had 7 bases not matched to a gene; V was cut back by 0 bases and J by 4 bases. Germline V lookup: CDR1 SGHRS, CDR2 YFSETQ. CDR3 coding DNA: TGCGCCAGCAGCTTGGGTACAGGGGGCGAGGTCACTGAAGCTTTCTTT. Amino acid sequence: CASSLGTGGEVTEAFF.

The chain couples TRBV30 to TRBJ1-6; weak D call: TRBD1 (5 bases). Looked up from germline, CDR1 is GTSNPN and CDR2 is SVGIG (reference sequence). V was clipped by 4 bases and J by 9 bases, with 13 bases between them. This CDR3 contains 13 residues. The CDR3: CAWKEQGGSPLHF. The CDR3 coding sequence is TGTGCCTGGAAAGAGCAGGGCGGTTCACCCCTCCACTTT.

This chain links TRBV10-1 with TRBJ1-1, with D possibly matching TRBD1 (5 bases). The length of the CDR3 is 15 residues. V was cut by 0 bases and J by 7 bases, with 15 bases left in between. Germline CDR1 is WNHNN and CDR2 is SYGVQD (reference sequence). CDR3 bases: TGCGCCAGCAGTGAGTCGACGAGTGGGACGGATGAAGCTTTCTTT. Residues: CASSESTSGTDEAFF.

This clone was picked up one time. This chain connects TRBV11-3 to TRBJ2-1; 9 bases map to TRBD2. CDR1 and CDR2 (germline): SGHNT, YENEEA. The CDR3 is made up of 15 amino acids. V trimming: 2 bases; J trimming: 4 bases; junction bases outside the gene matches: 3. CDR3 residues: CASSLSGGTYNEQFF. As DNA, the CDR3 is TGTGCCAGCAGCTTAAGCGGGGGGACATACAATGAGCAGTTCTTC.

The chain recombines TRBV19 with TRBJ1-2; D not certain. This CDR3 region has 13 residues. Germline values: CDR1 LNHDA, CDR2 SQIVND (reference sequence). V lost 9 bases, J lost 5 bases, and 16 bases lay in between. For the CDR3, the DNA is TGTGCCAGCGAGAGGGCATCGGGTTATGGCTACACCTTC. This codes for CASERASGYGYTF.

In regard to this clone: Other DNA sequences in this sample translate to the same CDR3. The chain has TRBV5-1 and TRBJ1-2; D gene ambiguous. Trimming removed 0 bases at V and 8 bases at J, with 11 bases between. This CDR3 spans 13 amino acids. Germline CDR1 and CDR2: SGHRS and YFSETQ. CDR3 in amino acids: CASSLEGSRGYTF. The CDR3 DNA reads as TGCGCCAGCAGCTTGGAGGGCTCACGCGGCTACACCTTC. The full variable domain, completed using reference TRBV5-1 and TRBJ1-2, is KAGVTQTPRYLIKTRGQQVTLSCSPISGHRSVSWYQQTPGQGLQFLFEYFSETQRNKGNFPGRFSGRQFSNSRSEMNVSTLELGDSALYLCASSLEGSRGYTFGSGTRLTVV.

The V gene is TRBV7-2, the J gene TRBJ1-6; 7 bases fit TRBD1. This CDR3 contains 14 residues. Losses at the gene ends were 1 base for V and 9 bases for J; bases not matched to a gene: 3. CDR1 SGHTA and CDR2 FQGNSA come from the germline V gene. Here the CDR3 DNA reads TGTGCCAGCAGCTTAGGACAGGGCACTTCACCCCTCCACTTT. This sequence encodes CASSLGQGTSPLHF. Looking up the rest from reference TRBV7-2 and TRBJ1-6 gives the full variable domain: GAGVSQSPSNKVTEKGKDVELRCDPISGHTALYWYRQSLGQGLEFLIYFQGNSAPDKSGLPSDRFSAERTGGSVSTLTIQRTQQEDSAVYLCASSLGQGTSPLHFGNGTRLTVT.

The gene calls are TRBV13 and TRBJ2-1; TRBD1 aligns across 10 bases. Germline CDR1 is PRHDT and CDR2 is FYEKMQ (reference sequence). V was pared by 4 bases and J by 4 bases, with 4 bases of the junction left unmatched. The CDR3 has 15 amino acids. The CDR3, as DNA: TGTGCCAGCAGCTCCCCGGGACAGGGGTACAATGAGCAGTTCTTC. Amino acid sequence: CASSSPGQGYNEQFF. The complete variable domain, with remaining parts taken from reference TRBV13 and TRBJ2-1, reads AAGVIQSPRHLIKEKRETATLKCYPIPRHDTVYWYQQGPGQDPQFLISFYEKMQSDKGSIPDRFSAQQFSDYHSELNMSSLELGDSALYFCASSSPGQGYNEQFFGPGTRLTVL.

V usage is TRBV18 and J usage is TRBJ2-3; 12 bases fit TRBD2. Germline trimming cut 3 bases from V and 6 bases from J; bases unmatched to any gene: 19. The CDR3 has 20 residues. Germline CDR1 and CDR2: KGHSH and LQKENI. The CDR3, as DNA: TGTGCCAGCTCACCTAGGCTCACTAGCGGGGGGCCCCGGTCCGCTGATACGCAGTATTTT. Protein product: CASSPRLTSGGPRSADTQYF.

The gene calls are TRBV6-1 and TRBJ2-7, with D unresolved. Germline V gene data show CDR1 as MNHNS and CDR2 as SASEGT. Trimming pared 3 bases from V and 0 bases from J, leaving 9 bases between. This CDR3 has 14 amino acids. The CDR3 loop reads CASSDNTGSYEQYF. CDR3 nucleotide sequence: TGTGCCAGCAGTGACAACACGGGCTCCTACGAGCAGTACTTC.

This clone was counted once. This chain uses TRBV6-5 with TRBJ1-6, with D maybe TRBD1 (6 bases). CDR3 length: 15 amino acids. Deletions cut 8 bases from V and 0 bases from J, with 11 bases between. Germline CDR1 MNHEY, CDR2 SVGAGI. The CDR3 DNA reads TGTGCCAGCGGTAAACAGGGCTCCTATAATTCACCCCTCCACTTT. This codes for CASGKQGSYNSPLHF.

Comment on this clone: Mismatch with germline at one junction end may stem from a read error. The chain carries TRBV28 and TRBJ1-2; possibly TRBD1 for D (5 bases). Germline CDR1 and CDR2: MDHEN and SYDVKM. This CDR3 contains 12 residues. Here the CDR3 reads CASSNNLGAKAF. CDR3 coding DNA: TGTGCCAGCAGCAATAACCTTGGGGCGAAGGCCTTC.

The chain recombines TRBV5-4 with TRBJ1-2, with D possibly TRBD1 on 6 matching bases. Germline CDR1 reads SGHNT; CDR2 reads YYREEE (reference sequence). Trimming cost V 3 bases and J 4 bases, with 16 bases left between them. The CDR3 is 15 amino acids. The CDR3 nucleotides read TGTGCCAGCAGCTGGGGGGGCACAAACCCCTATGGCTACACCTTC. Encoded protein: CASSWGGTNPYGYTF.

This chain connects TRBV6-6 to TRBJ1-1, with 8 bases matching TRBD1. Germline lookup yields CDR1 MNHNY and CDR2 SVGAGI (reference sequence). The ends lost 6 bases at V and 8 bases at J; junction bases unmatched: 5. The CDR3 has 12 residues. CDR3 in DNA: TGTGCCAGCAGGAGAGGACAGGGAGAAGCTTTCTTT. Its translation is CASRRGQGEAFF.

This rearrangement joins TRBV5-4 to TRBJ2-5; D unresolved. Germline CDR1 is SGHNT and CDR2 is YYREEE (reference sequence). There are 13 residues in the CDR3. Trimming pared 4 bases from V and 2 bases from J, leaving 9 bases between. CDR3 in amino acids: CASSAWSQETQYF. The CDR3, as DNA: TGTGCCAGCAGCGCGTGGTCTCAAGAGACCCAGTACTTC.

The chain joins TRBV5-6 to TRBJ1-5, with a possible D match to TRBD1 (5 bases). Trimming pared 0 bases from V and 4 bases from J, leaving 11 bases between. The CDR3 consists of 15 residues. Germline lookup yields CDR1 SGHDT and CDR2 YYEEEE. CDR3 in amino acids: CASSLAGGENQPQHF. The DNA for the CDR3 is TGTGCCAGCAGCTTGGCGGGGGGAGAGAATCAGCCCCAGCATTTT.

The J gene is TRBJ2-7, the V gene TRBV12-5, with D possibly TRBD2 on 5 matching bases. The germline V gene has CDR1 LGHNT and CDR2 FRNRAP. Trimming stripped 5 bases from V and 3 bases from J, with 17 bases between. This CDR3 comprises 15 residues. Here the CDR3 reads CASGPPGSLVYEQYF. Written as DNA, the CDR3 is TGTGCTAGTGGTCCGCCGGGGAGTTTAGTCTACGAGCAGTACTTC. Together with reference TRBV12-5 and TRBJ2-7, the CDR3 gives the full variable domain: DARVTQTPRHKVTEMGQEVTMRCQPILGHNTVFWYRQTMMQGLELLAYFRNRAPLDDSGMPKDRFSAEMPDATLATLKIQPSEPRDSAVYFCASGPPGSLVYEQYFGPGTRLTVT.

The DNA for the CDR3 is TGTGCCAGCAACCGGGAGGAGGCAGGTACCTACGAGCAGTACTTC. This sequence encodes CASNREEAGTYEQYF. The rearrangement joins TRBV5-8 to TRBJ2-7, with TRBD2 identical over 7 bases. CDR1 is SGHTS and CDR2 is YDEGEE in the germline V gene. V dropped 6 bases and J dropped 2; count of bases not matched to a gene: 11. The length of the CDR3 is 15 residues.